These T cell receptor beta chains were read from a single sample in a study of T cell responses to AZD1222 COVID-19 vaccine. Generated by immunoSEQ multiplex PCR, the TCRdb table keeps only in-frame clones and is missing some. Of 120,000 to 150,000 clones in the sample, around 90% were seen once. This sample comprised peripheral blood, obtained 28 days after the second AZD1222 dose. The source is an adult who received the AZD1222 COVID-19 vaccine. The CDR3 runs from the conserved cysteine through the conserved F or W. D genes are given only for firm matches. Only part of the rows carry a size: once, few, many, or a class if the clone is expanded.

NA,TRBV12-3/TRBV12-4,NA,TRBJ1-1,CASSFGNTEAFF,TGTGCCAGCAGTTTCGGGAACACTGAAGCTTTCTTT
NA,TRBV15,TRBD2,TRBJ2-1,CATSRAGTSGNGGYNEQFF,TGTGCCACCAGCAGAGCAGGGACTAGCGGGAACGGGGGGTACAATGAGCAGTTCTTC
NA,TRBV7-9,TRBD2,TRBJ2-7,CASSFSSGAGPGAGEQYF,TGTGCCAGCAGCTTTTCGAGCGGGGCGGGCCCCGGGGCGGGCGAGCAGTACTTC
NA,TRBV30,NA,TRBJ2-7,CAWSGRGRYEQYF,TGTGCCTGGAGTGGGAGGGGGAGGTACGAGCAGTACTTC
NA,TRBV23-1,NA,TRBJ1-5,CASSQSFFLECNQPQHF,TGCGCCAGCAGTCAATCCTTTTTTCTCGAGTGCAATCAGCCCCAGCATTTT
once,TRBV19,NA,TRBJ2-2,CASSVGIRELFF,TGTGCCAGTAGTGTGGGGATCCGGGAGCTGTTTTTT
NA,TRBV4-1,TRBD1,TRBJ1-3,CASSQGLLRDRGNTIYF,TGCGCCAGCAGCCAAGGCCTGCTCCGGGACAGAGGAAACACCATATATTTT
NA,TRBV7-2,NA,TRBJ1-2,CASSLAQANYGYTF,TGTGCCAGCAGCTTGGCACAGGCGAACTATGGCTACACCTTC
NA,TRBV7-2,NA,TRBJ2-7,CASSPETGNYEQYF,TGTGCCAGCAGCCCGGAGACAGGTAACTACGAGCAGTACTTC
NA,TRBV2,NA,TRBJ1-1,CASSERTRSNTEAFF,TGTGCCAGCAGTGAAAGGACAAGAAGTAACACTGAAGCTTTCTTT
NA,TRBV6-2/TRBV6-3,NA,TRBJ1-1,CASSLGPNTEAFF,TGTGCCAGCAGTTTGGGACCCAACACTGAAGCTTTCTTT
NA,TRBV13,TRBD2,TRBJ2-2,CASLEGGPVTGELFF,TGTGCCAGCCTGGAGGGAGGGCCGGTCACCGGGGAGCTGTTTTTT
NA,TRBV10-3,NA,TRBJ1-1,CAISGSSDGTSVGTEAFF,TGTGCCATCAGCGGATCCTCGGACGGCACCTCCGTAGGGACTGAAGCTTTCTTT
NA,TRBV13,NA,TRBJ2-7,CASGLSSYEQYF,TGTGCCAGCGGGCTAAGCTCCTACGAGCAGTACTTC
NA,TRBV7-9,NA,TRBJ1-5,CASSPDGRGKQPQHF,TGTGCCAGCAGCCCCGATGGGAGAGGGAAACAGCCCCAGCATTTT
NA,TRBV28,TRBD2,TRBJ2-1,CASIKLAGFPSSYNEQFF,TGTGCCAGCATTAAGCTAGCGGGATTTCCCAGCTCCTACAATGAGCAGTTCTTC
NA,TRBV29-1,NA,TRBJ2-5,CSVDLVGQETQYF,TGCAGCGTTGATCTTGTAGGCCAAGAGACCCAGTACTTC
NA,TRBV9,TRBD2,TRBJ2-7,CASSASKIAGTQGEQYF,TGTGCCAGCAGCGCCTCAAAGATAGCGGGGACGCAGGGCGAGCAGTACTTC
NA,TRBV7-2,NA,TRBJ2-1,CASSLDRGQFF,TGTGCCAGCAGCTTAGACCGGGGGCAGTTCTTC
NA,TRBV9,TRBD1,TRBJ1-1,CASSVDPGGEAASF,TGTGCCAGCAGCGTAGACCCAGGGGGCGAGGCCGCCTCCTTT
few,TRBV28,NA,TRBJ1-2,CASSLPPWTVNYGYTF,TGTGCCAGCAGTTTACCCCCGTGGACAGTGAACTATGGCTACACCTTC
NA,TRBV7-9,TRBD2,TRBJ2-7,CASSLDGRALDEQYF,TGTGCCAGCAGCTTAGACGGGAGGGCCTTGGACGAGCAGTACTTC
NA,TRBV11-3,NA,TRBJ2-5,CASSLPGRPTETQYF,TGTGCCAGCAGCTTACCCGGGCGGCCAACAGAGACCCAGTACTTC
NA,TRBV18,NA,TRBJ2-3,CASSPGGPQYF,TGTGCCAGCTCACCCGGGGGGCCGCAGTATTTT
NA,TRBV19,TRBD1,TRBJ2-7,CASSMSWGQGSEQYF,TGTGCCAGTAGTATGTCATGGGGACAGGGAAGCGAGCAGTACTTC
NA,TRBV7-3,NA,TRBJ2-2,CASSLTWELAGELFF,TGTGCCAGCAGCTTAACTTGGGAGCTAGCCGGGGAGCTGTTTTTT
once,TRBV27,NA,TRBJ1-5,CASSYRFNQPQHF,TGTGCCAGCAGTTACCGTTTCAATCAGCCCCAGCATTTT
NA,TRBV7-2,NA,TRBJ1-2,CASSLEPGKGGYTF,TGTGCCAGCAGCTTAGAACCGGGAAAAGGAGGCTACACCTTC
NA,TRBV5-1,TRBD2,TRBJ2-1,CASSFLAGVRNEQFF,TGCGCCAGCAGCTTTCTAGCGGGAGTCCGCAATGAGCAGTTCTTC
once,TRBV19,NA,TRBJ1-5,CASSGQPVRQPQHF,TGTGCCAGTAGCGGCCAGCCCGTACGGCAGCCCCAGCATTTT
NA,TRBV19,NA,TRBJ1-4,CASSQTGGNEKLFF,TGTGCCAGTAGCCAGACAGGTGGGAATGAAAAACTGTTTTTT
NA,TRBV7-9,TRBD1,TRBJ1-2,CASSPDRLYGYTF,TGTGCCAGCAGCCCGGACAGGTTATATGGCTACACCTTC
NA,TRBV7-9,NA,TRBJ1-5,CASSFGPLGNQPQHF,TGTGCCAGCAGTTTTGGGCCTCTGGGCAATCAGCCCCAGCATTTT
NA,TRBV5-1,NA,TRBJ2-1,CASSLHVSSGRRNNEQFF,TGCGCCAGCAGCTTGCACGTAAGCTCAGGCCGGAGGAACAATGAGCAGTTCTTC
NA,TRBV5-1,TRBD1,TRBJ1-3,CASTGTAGNTIYF,TGCGCCAGCACCGGGACAGCTGGAAACACCATATATTTT
NA,TRBV7-9,NA,TRBJ2-5,CASSLGVGTPNF,TGTGCCAGCAGCTTAGGTGTCGGGACTCCTAACTTC
NA,TRBV2,NA,TRBJ1-1,CASREGRGTEAFF,TGTGCCAGCAGAGAAGGCCGGGGCACTGAAGCTTTCTTT
few,TRBV5-5,NA,TRBJ1-6,CASSTRHTPGYNSPLHF,TGTGCCAGCAGCACCCGACACACTCCGGGATATAATTCACCCCTCCACTTT
NA,TRBV6-5,NA,TRBJ2-2,CASSYNTGELFF,TGTGCCAGCAGTTATAACACCGGGGAGCTGTTTTTT
once,TRBV27,NA,TRBJ2-1,CASRTEGFYDNEQFF,TGTGCCAGCAGAACAGAGGGGTTCTACGACAATGAGCAGTTCTTC
NA,TRBV5-1,NA,TRBJ1-2,CASSSGSPGDGYTF,TGCGCCAGCAGCTCCGGGTCGCCGGGGGATGGCTACACCTTC
few,TRBV29-1,TRBD1,TRBJ1-1,CSVAGQGKTEAFF,TGCAGCGTCGCCGGACAGGGAAAGACTGAAGCTTTCTTT
NA,TRBV7-3,NA,TRBJ1-1,CASSPTGQEGGTEAFF,TGTGCCAGCAGCCCCACGGGGCAGGAGGGTGGCACTGAAGCTTTCTTT
NA,TRBV7-8,NA,TRBJ1-1,CASRRLLSGTEAFF,TGTGCCAGCAGGCGACTGCTCAGTGGCACTGAAGCTTTCTTT
NA,TRBV5-1,NA,TRBJ2-1,CASSLEGLAADEQFF,TGCGCCAGCAGCTTGGAGGGCCTGGCCGCCGATGAGCAGTTCTTC
once,TRBV5-1,TRBD2,TRBJ2-5,CASSFGLAVTQETQYF,TGCGCCAGCAGCTTCGGACTAGCGGTTACCCAAGAGACCCAGTACTTC
NA,TRBV7-9,TRBD1,TRBJ2-7,CASSFYGTGEQYF,TGTGCCAGCAGCTTTTACGGGACAGGCGAGCAGTACTTC
NA,TRBV30,NA,TRBJ1-1,CAWIWGITEAFF,TGTGCCTGGATCTGGGGTATCACTGAAGCTTTCTTT
NA,TRBV18,NA,TRBJ1-5,CASSPTDSLQPQHF,TGTGCCAGCTCACCCACGGACAGCCTACAGCCCCAGCATTTT
once,TRBV29-1,NA,TRBJ1-1,CSVTREAGEAFF,TGCAGCGTTACGAGGGAGGCAGGTGAAGCTTTCTTT
NA,TRBV7-8,NA,TRBJ1-5,CASSLGRAVNQPQHF,TGTGCCAGCAGCTTAGGAAGGGCCGTCAATCAGCCCCAGCATTTT
NA,TRBV4-2,TRBD1,TRBJ1-4,CASSQETGTGNEKLFF,TGTGCCAGCAGCCAAGAAACCGGGACAGGGAATGAAAAACTGTTTTTT
NA,TRBV23-1,NA,TRBJ1-2,CASSQSVQGNRYGYTF,TGCGCCAGCAGTCAATCAGTCCAGGGGAACAGGTATGGCTACACCTTC